This T cell receptor beta chain was documented in a study of blood T cell repertoires in COVID-19. Turning to the study itself: Sources were T cells, B-cell-depleted T cells, or PBMCs; the material itself was cDNA or gDNA.

This CDR3 has 16 residues. The V and J ends lost 0 bases and 4 bases respectively, with 13 bases between them. The germline CDR1 and CDR2 sequences are MRHNA and SNTAGT. In the authors' workflow: Counts of nucleated cells, estimated from reference gene primer amplification, were obtained. TCRdb keeps only in-frame clones here, not all; method: immunoSEQ multiplex PCR. That table is the source of V, J and clone size, and D and trimming were worked out from the DNA. The sample carries 300,000 to 400,000 clones, 88% recorded once. This rearrangement joins TRBV6-4 to TRBJ1-3; TRBD1 is a possible D gene (6 bases). Sequencing used peripheral blood. The receptor was derived from a woman in her forties or fifties with active or convalescent COVID-19. The CDR3 region is CASSDSYRVVGNTIYF. In DNA, the CDR3 is TGTGCCAGCAGTGACTCGTACAGGGTGGTCGGAAACACCATATATTTT.